Sequencing of this T cell receptor beta chain was carried out in a study of cytomegalovirus exposure and HLA in healthy donors. 60 Vbeta and 13 Jbeta primers were used in PCR. Some clones are missing from TCRdb's copy, which holds only in-frame ones; the method was immunoSEQ multiplex PCR. This sample has roughly 120,000 clones, with about 73% found just once. This CDR3 has 14 amino acids. Germline V CDR1 and CDR2: SGHRS, YFSETQ. J lost 5 bases, V lost 5 bases, and 10 bases had no gene match. The sequenced sample was PBMCs. V and J are TRBV5-1 and TRBJ2-7; 7 bases fit TRBD2. This sequence was found in a woman aged 40 to 49 in good health and CMV-seronegative. The CDR3 coding sequence is TGCGCCAGCAGTTCACCCCTAGCGGCACACGAGCAGTACTTC. Protein: CASSSPLAAHEQYF.